This T cell receptor (beta chain) was found in a study of control samples from healthy donors and cancer patients (TCRdb year 2020). The library was obtained by the immunoSEQ multiplex PCR assay. Sourced from immuneACCESS, this table was stored by TCRdb with only in-frame sequences that have V and J called. A share of the clones is absent; for the studies checked, an unresolved V gene accounts for under half, and the remainder has no known explanation. The table for this sample lists roughly 49,000 clones; just over 90% of them were counted only once. About 0.8% of the sample belongs to the ten largest clones. CDR1 is given as LNHDA and CDR2 as SQIVND, both from the germline V gene (reference sequence). Measured from the cysteine to the phenylalanine, the CDR3 is 13 residues long. Of all the DNA, just the CDR3 is kept, 39 bases in frame from base 1. Trimming costs V 5 bases and J 3 bases, and their ends lie 9 bases apart.

Remarks on this clone: The antigen it binds to is not known. No base quality information exists; no much larger clone differs at one position.

The sample was PBMCs. Rearrangement joined TRBV19 to TRBJ2-3; a tentative D match to TRBD2 spans 6 bases. This sequence originates from a man in his thirties or forties with colorectal cancer. CDR3 reads: CASSPAGTDTQYF. DNA sequence: TGTGCCAGTAGTCCGGCGGGGACAGATACGCAGTATTTT.